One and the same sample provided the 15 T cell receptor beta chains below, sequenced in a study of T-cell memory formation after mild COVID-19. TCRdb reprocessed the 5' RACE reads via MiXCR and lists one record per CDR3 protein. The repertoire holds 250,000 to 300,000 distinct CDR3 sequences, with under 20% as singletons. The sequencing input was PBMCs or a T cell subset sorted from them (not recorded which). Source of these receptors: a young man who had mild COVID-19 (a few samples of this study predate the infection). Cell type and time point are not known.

CDR3 coding DNA: TGCAGTGCTGGAGCGGGGGGAATATTCAGCTCCTACAATGAGCAGTTCTTC. The encoded protein is CSAGAGGIFSSYNEQFF. The chain combines TRBV20-1 with TRBJ2-1; 9 bases line up with TRBD2. The CDR3 spans 17 residues. V was clipped by 5 bases and J by 0 bases; unmatched bases: 11. Per germline, CDR1 DFQATT and CDR2 SNEGSKA (reference sequence).

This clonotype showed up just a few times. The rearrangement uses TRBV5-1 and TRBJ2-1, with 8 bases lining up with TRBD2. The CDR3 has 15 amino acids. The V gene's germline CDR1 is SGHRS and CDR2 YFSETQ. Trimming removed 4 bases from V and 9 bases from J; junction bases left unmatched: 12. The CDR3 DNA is TGCGCCAGCAGCATACCGACTAGCGAGGGAGGTGAGCAGTTCTTC. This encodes CASSIPTSEGGEQFF.

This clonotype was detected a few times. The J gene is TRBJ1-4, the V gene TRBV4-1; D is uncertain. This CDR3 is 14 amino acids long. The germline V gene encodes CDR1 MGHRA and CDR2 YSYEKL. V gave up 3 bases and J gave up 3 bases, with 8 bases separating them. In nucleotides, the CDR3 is TGCGCCAGCAGCCAGTTCAGAGCTAATGAAAAACTGTTTTTT. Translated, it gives CASSQFRANEKLFF.

CDR3 region: CASCPRGALTDTQYF. Written as DNA, the CDR3 is TGTGCCAGCTGCCCACGAGGGGCGCTTACGGATACGCAGTATTTT. The V gene is TRBV5-6, the J gene TRBJ2-3; D may correspond to TRBD1 or TRBD2 (5 bases each). Between the trimmed V and J ends, which lost 7 bases and 6 bases, there was a span of 21 bases. Germline V gives CDR1 SGHDT, CDR2 YYEEEE. This CDR3 has 15 residues.

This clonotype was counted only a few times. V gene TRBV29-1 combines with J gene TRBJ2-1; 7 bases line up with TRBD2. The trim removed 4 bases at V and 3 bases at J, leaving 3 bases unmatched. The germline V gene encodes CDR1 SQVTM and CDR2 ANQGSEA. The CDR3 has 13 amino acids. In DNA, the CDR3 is TGCAGCGTTGTGGGACTATACTACAATGAGCAGTTCTTC. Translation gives CSVVGLYYNEQFF.

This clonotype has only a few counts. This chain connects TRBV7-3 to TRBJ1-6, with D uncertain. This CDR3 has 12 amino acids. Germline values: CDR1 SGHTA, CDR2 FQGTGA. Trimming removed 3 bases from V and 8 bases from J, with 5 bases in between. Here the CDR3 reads CASSFEYSPLHF. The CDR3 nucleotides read TGTGCCAGCAGCTTCGAGTATTCACCCCTCCACTTT.

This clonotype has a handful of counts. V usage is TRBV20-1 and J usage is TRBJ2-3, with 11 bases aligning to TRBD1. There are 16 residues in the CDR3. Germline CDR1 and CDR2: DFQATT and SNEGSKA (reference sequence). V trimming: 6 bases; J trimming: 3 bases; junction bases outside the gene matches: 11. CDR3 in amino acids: CSARDAGTGGTDTQYF. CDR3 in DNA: TGCAGTGCGCGCGACGCCGGGACAGGGGGGACAGATACGCAGTATTTT.

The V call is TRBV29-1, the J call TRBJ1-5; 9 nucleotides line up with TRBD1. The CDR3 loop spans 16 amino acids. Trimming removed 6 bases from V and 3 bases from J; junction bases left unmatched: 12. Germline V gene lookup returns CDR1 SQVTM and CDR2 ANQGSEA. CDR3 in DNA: TGCAGCGTCGCAGGGGGACAGGGATGGGCCAATCAGCCCCAGCATTTT. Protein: CSVAGGQGWANQPQHF.

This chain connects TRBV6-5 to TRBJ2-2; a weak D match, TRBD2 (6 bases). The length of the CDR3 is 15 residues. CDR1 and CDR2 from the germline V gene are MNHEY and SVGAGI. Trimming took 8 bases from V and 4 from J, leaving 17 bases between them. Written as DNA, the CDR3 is TGTGCCAGCCAGGGAGGCAAGCGAGGCACCGGGGAGCTGTTTTTT. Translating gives CASQGGKRGTGELFF.

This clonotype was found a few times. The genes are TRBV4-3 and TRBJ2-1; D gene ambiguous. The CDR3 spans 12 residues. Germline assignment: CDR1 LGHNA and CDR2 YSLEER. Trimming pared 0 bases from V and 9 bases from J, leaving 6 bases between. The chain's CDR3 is CASSQEESEQFF. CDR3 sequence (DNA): TGCGCCAGCAGCCAAGAGGAGAGTGAGCAGTTCTTC.

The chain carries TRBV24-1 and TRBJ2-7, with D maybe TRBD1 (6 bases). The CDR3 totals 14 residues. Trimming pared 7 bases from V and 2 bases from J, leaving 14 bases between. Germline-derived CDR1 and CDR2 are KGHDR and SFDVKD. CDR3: CATSPGVCPYEQYV. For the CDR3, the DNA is TGTGCCACCAGCCCAGGGGTTTGTCCCTACGAGCAGTACGTC.

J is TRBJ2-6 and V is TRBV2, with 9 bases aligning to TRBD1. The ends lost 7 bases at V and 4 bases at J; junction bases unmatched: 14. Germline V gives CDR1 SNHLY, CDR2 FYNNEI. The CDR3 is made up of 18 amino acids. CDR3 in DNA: TGTGCCAGCATTATCCGGGACAGGGAAACTGGAGGGGCCAACGTCCTGACTTTC. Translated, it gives CASIIRDRETGGANVLTF.

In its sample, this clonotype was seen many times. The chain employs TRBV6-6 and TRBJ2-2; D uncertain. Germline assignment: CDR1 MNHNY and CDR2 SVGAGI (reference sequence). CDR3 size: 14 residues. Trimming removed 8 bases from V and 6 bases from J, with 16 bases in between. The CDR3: CASGRPENPGELFF. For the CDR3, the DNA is TGTGCCAGCGGGCGGCCGGAAAACCCCGGGGAGCTGTTTTTT.

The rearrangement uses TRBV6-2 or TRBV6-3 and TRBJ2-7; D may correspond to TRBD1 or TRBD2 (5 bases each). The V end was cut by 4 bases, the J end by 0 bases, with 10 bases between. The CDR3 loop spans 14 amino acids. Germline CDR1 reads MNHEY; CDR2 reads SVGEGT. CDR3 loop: CASSSRGYSYEQYF. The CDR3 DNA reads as TGTGCCAGCAGTTCACGGGGCTACTCCTACGAGCAGTACTTC.

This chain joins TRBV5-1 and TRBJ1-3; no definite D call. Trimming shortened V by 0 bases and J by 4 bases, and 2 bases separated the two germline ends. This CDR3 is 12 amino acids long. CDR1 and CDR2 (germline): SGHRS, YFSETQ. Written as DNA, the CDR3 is TGCGCCAGCAGCTTGGACGGAAACACCATATATTTT. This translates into CASSLDGNTIYF. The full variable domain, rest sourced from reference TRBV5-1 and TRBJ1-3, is KAGVTQTPRYLIKTRGQQVTLSCSPISGHRSVSWYQQTPGQGLQFLFEYFSETQRNKGNFPGRFSGRQFSNSRSEMNVSTLELGDSALYLCASSLDGNTIYFGEGSWLTVV.